This T cell receptor beta chain derives from a study of blood T cell repertoires in COVID-19. Study background: Samples representing acute and convalescent COVID-19 were sourced from the United States, Italy and Spain.

Original methodology: Reference gene primer amplification gave nucleated cell count estimates. The protocol was immunoSEQ multiplex PCR, while the TCRdb copy is restricted to in-frame clones and leaves out a portion. V and J calls plus clone size are reproduced from that table; the DNA served to infer D and trimming. The sample consists of roughly 79,000 clones, roughly 80% of them appearing once. CDR1 is MNHEY and CDR2 is SVGAGI in the germline V gene. The V end was cut by 4 bases, the J end by 2 bases, with 8 bases between. This CDR3 comprises 13 residues. The clonotype originates from a man in his 60s with active or convalescent COVID-19. What was sequenced was peripheral blood. The gene calls are TRBV6-5 and TRBJ1-2, with D hard to call. This chain's CDR3 is CASSSPGNYGYTF. The CDR3, as DNA: TGTGCCAGCAGTTCGCCGGGGAACTATGGCTACACCTTC.